The rows below give T cell receptor beta chains drawn from one sample of a study of OX40 agonist ivuxolimab in advanced cancers. Produced via immunoSEQ multiplex PCR; TCRdb's table is partial and in-frame only. The sample consists of more than 40,000 clones, about 86% of them appearing once. Sequencing was performed on CD4+ or CD8+ T cells sorted from blood, taken in a trial of the OX40 agonist ivuxolimab. The receptors originated from an adult with an advanced solid tumor such as melanoma, head and neck, liver or kidney cancer. Each CDR3 is given with its conserved first and last residue. The order of the fields is clone size, V gene, J gene, D gene, CDR3 DNA, CDR3 protein. D genes are given only for firm matches. Clone size is stated in some rows and not others, as once, few, many or a class when expanded.

clone_size: NA
v_call: TRBV19
j_call: TRBJ1-1
d_call: NA
cdr3_nt: TGTGCCAGTAGTATGGGACGTCAGAACACTGAAGCTTTCTTT
cdr3_aa: CASSMGRQNTEAFF

clone_size: NA
v_call: TRBV27
j_call: TRBJ1-1
d_call: NA
cdr3_nt: TGTGCCAGCACCCTTTCGGCTGGGGTCACTGAAGCTTTCTTT
cdr3_aa: CASTLSAGVTEAFF

clone_size: few
v_call: TRBV19
j_call: TRBJ2-1
d_call: TRBD2
cdr3_nt: TGTGCCAGTAGTATACGCACCGAGCTAGCGGGGGCCAATGAGCAGTTCTTC
cdr3_aa: CASSIRTELAGANEQFF

clone_size: medium-sized
v_call: TRBV10-2
j_call: TRBJ2-5
d_call: NA
cdr3_nt: TGCGCCAGCAGTGAGTCGATCTCACAAGAGACCCAGTACTTC
cdr3_aa: CASSESISQETQYF

clone_size: NA
v_call: TRBV19
j_call: TRBJ2-1
d_call: NA
cdr3_nt: TGTGCCAGTAGTATAGAGCCGGAGGACAACAATGAGCAGTTCTTC
cdr3_aa: CASSIEPEDNNEQFF

clone_size: NA
v_call: TRBV9
j_call: TRBJ1-5
d_call: TRBD1
cdr3_nt: TGTGCCAGCAGCGTAGCCGGGACAGGGGATCAGCCCCAGCATTTT
cdr3_aa: CASSVAGTGDQPQHF

clone_size: NA
v_call: TRBV9
j_call: TRBJ1-5
d_call: NA
cdr3_nt: TGTGCCAGCAACCTTGGAGGGCTACCCAATCAGCCCCAGCATTTT
cdr3_aa: CASNLGGLPNQPQHF

clone_size: once
v_call: TRBV29-1
j_call: TRBJ1-3
d_call: NA
cdr3_nt: TGCAGCGTTGAATGGGCCAGCAGTCCCTCTGGAAACACCATATATTTT
cdr3_aa: CSVEWASSPSGNTIYF

clone_size: NA
v_call: TRBV7-9
j_call: TRBJ2-7
d_call: NA
cdr3_nt: TGTGCCAGCCGCGGTAGGGAGCAGTACTTC
cdr3_aa: CASRGREQYF

clone_size: NA
v_call: TRBV7-3
j_call: TRBJ2-3
d_call: NA
cdr3_nt: TGTGCCAGCAGCTCAGATGCGGGCACAGATACGCAGTATTTT
cdr3_aa: CASSSDAGTDTQYF

clone_size: NA
v_call: TRBV10-3
j_call: TRBJ1-1
d_call: NA
cdr3_nt: TGTGCCATCATGGGGGACACTGAAGCTTTCTTT
cdr3_aa: CAIMGDTEAFF

clone_size: once
v_call: TRBV15
j_call: TRBJ2-7
d_call: NA
cdr3_nt: TGTGCCACCAGCAGAGTTAGCCAGGTGACCGAGCAGTACTTC
cdr3_aa: CATSRVSQVTEQYF

clone_size: NA
v_call: TRBV19
j_call: TRBJ2-7
d_call: TRBD1
cdr3_nt: TGTGCCAGTAGTACTTGGACAGGGGGCCCACCCAGCTACGAGCAGTACTTC
cdr3_aa: CASSTWTGGPPSYEQYF

clone_size: NA
v_call: TRBV29-1
j_call: TRBJ2-2
d_call: NA
cdr3_nt: TGCAGCGTTAAGACCCCGAACACCGGGGAGCTGTTTTTT
cdr3_aa: CSVKTPNTGELFF

clone_size: NA
v_call: TRBV5-4
j_call: TRBJ2-7
d_call: NA
cdr3_nt: TGTGCCAGCAGCTCCCGGGACGGAACCTACGAGCAGTACTTC
cdr3_aa: CASSSRDGTYEQYF

clone_size: NA
v_call: TRBV27
j_call: TRBJ2-7
d_call: TRBD2
cdr3_nt: TGTGCCAGCAGTTTAGGATTAGCGGGGGTACGTGACGAGCAGTACTTC
cdr3_aa: CASSLGLAGVRDEQYF

clone_size: NA
v_call: TRBV4-2
j_call: TRBJ1-3
d_call: NA
cdr3_nt: TGTGCCAGCAGTGATGGGGGGGCTGGAAACACCATATATTTT
cdr3_aa: CASSDGGAGNTIYF

clone_size: NA
v_call: TRBV13
j_call: TRBJ1-1
d_call: NA
cdr3_nt: TGTGCCAGCAGCTTACAATCCCCCCGGAGAGAAGCTTTCTTT
cdr3_aa: CASSLQSPRREAFF

clone_size: NA
v_call: TRBV6-5
j_call: TRBJ1-1
d_call: TRBD1
cdr3_nt: TGTGCCAGCAGTCTTCAGACAGGGGCAACTGAAGCTTTCTTT
cdr3_aa: CASSLQTGATEAFF

clone_size: once
v_call: TRBV7-3
j_call: TRBJ2-1
d_call: TRBD2
cdr3_nt: TGTGCCAGCAGCCGACACGGAACGGCTAGCGGGATGAATGAGCAGTTCTTC
cdr3_aa: CASSRHGTASGMNEQFF

clone_size: NA
v_call: TRBV6-6
j_call: TRBJ2-1
d_call: NA
cdr3_nt: TGTGCCACGGGGGCGGGTTACAATGAGCAGTTCTTC
cdr3_aa: CATGAGYNEQFF

clone_size: NA
v_call: TRBV4-3
j_call: TRBJ2-2
d_call: TRBD1
cdr3_nt: TGCGCCAGCAGCCTGGGGACAGGTACCGGGGAGCTGTTTTTT
cdr3_aa: CASSLGTGTGELFF

clone_size: NA
v_call: TRBV6-5
j_call: TRBJ1-2
d_call: NA
cdr3_nt: TGTGCCAGCAGTTACTCGATGGCCCGTGGCTACACCTTC
cdr3_aa: CASSYSMARGYTF

clone_size: NA
v_call: TRBV27
j_call: TRBJ1-1
d_call: NA
cdr3_nt: TGTGCCAGCAAGGGCAGGGCGTATGAAGCTTTCTTT
cdr3_aa: CASKGRAYEAFF

clone_size: NA
v_call: TRBV5-6
j_call: TRBJ2-3
d_call: NA
cdr3_nt: TGTGCCAGCAGCTTTCTTGCGGGTACGCAGTATTTT
cdr3_aa: CASSFLAGTQYF